This T cell receptor beta chain was captured in a study of blood T cell repertoires in COVID-19 (dated by TCRdb to the early 2020s). Looking at the study overall: Collaborator samples came from the United States, Italy and Spain and covered acute and convalescent phases of COVID-19. The prospective study material was composed of cDNA or gDNA derived from T cells, B-cell-depleted T cells, or PBMCs. Deeply sampled blood TCRbeta repertoires from subjects exposed to, actively infected with, or recovered from COVID-19 were included in the dataset. The repertoires were released in a freely available public database meant as a resource for research on the immune response to SARS-CoV-2. Samples came from the ongoing ImmuneRACE study (first 160 participants) plus 1,254 subjects from 6 global collaborators. Sample metadata almost always included a de-identified subject ID, COVID-19 status, age in years and sex. Where available, HLA class I and class II types were taken from metadata supplied by the sample provider and were not determined by assay-based typing. General study outcomes and caveats: The quantity of clinical and demographic metadata differed by source and by participant and was supplied without curation.

TCRbeta CDR3 regions were amplified from genomic DNA using the immunoSEQ Assay, a bias-controlled multiplex PCR. In the original analysis: The number of nucleated cells in each sample was estimated by amplification of reference gene primers within the assay. Sequence reads were collapsed and filtered to measure the absolute abundance of every unique TCRbeta CDR3 rearrangement. For each sample, productive Simpson clonality was calculated as the square root of Simpson's diversity index across productive rearrangements. TCRdb mirrors the immuneACCESS table, restricted to in-frame sequences. Some clones are absent from its copies; in checked studies, under half trace to an unresolved V gene, and the reason for the others is unknown. V, J and clone size are those of that table, while D and trimming were read from the DNA. In all, the sample holds a few hundred thousand clones, and about 87% of those were seen once. 1.5% to 2% of the sample goes to the ten largest clones.

One collaborating source in Seattle enrolled patients during active infection and followed them longitudinally through the course of disease. Collaborating institutions collected whole blood in K2EDTA tubes following their own protocols. For TCRbeta analysis, collaborators shipped samples in one of three forms: frozen whole blood, isolated PBMCs, or DNA extracted from either of those sample types. Only a few counts were recorded for this clone. Its cognate antigen has yet to be identified. Base qualities are missing; no much larger clone stands one base away. The CDR3 measures 19 amino acids from cysteine to phenylalanine. Here the CDR3 DNA is all that survives: 57 bases in frame from base 1.

The sequenced material came from peripheral blood. This sequence uses TRBV21-1 and TRBJ1-5; TRBD1, the table's D call, was not compared with the DNA. TRBV21-1 is designated a pseudogene. This receptor was identified in a woman aged 25 to 39 with COVID-19, enrolled during active disease. For the CDR3, the sequence is CASNPLTGTGRAVGQPQHF. The base sequence is TGTGCCAGCAACCCCCTCACCGGGACAGGGCGCGCGGTGGGCCAGCCCCAGCATTTT.